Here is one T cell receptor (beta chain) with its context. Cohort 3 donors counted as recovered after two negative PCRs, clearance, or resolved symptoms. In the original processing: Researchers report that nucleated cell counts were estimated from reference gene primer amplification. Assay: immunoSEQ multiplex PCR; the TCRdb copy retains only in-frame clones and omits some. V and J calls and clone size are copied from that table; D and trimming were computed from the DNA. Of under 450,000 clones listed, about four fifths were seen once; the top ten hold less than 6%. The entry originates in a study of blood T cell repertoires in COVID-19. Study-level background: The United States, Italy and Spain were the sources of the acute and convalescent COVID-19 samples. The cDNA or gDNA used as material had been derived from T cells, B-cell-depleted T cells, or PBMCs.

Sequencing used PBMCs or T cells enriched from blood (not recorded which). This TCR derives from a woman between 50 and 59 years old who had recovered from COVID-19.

The CDR3 is CASSYSREQYF. CDR3 DNA sequence: TGTGCCAGCAGTTACTCGAGGGAGCAGTACTTC. The V gene is TRBV6-5, the J gene TRBJ2-7; no clear D. Germline lookup yields CDR1 MNHEY and CDR2 SVGAGI. Trimming removed 0 bases from V and 7 bases from J, with 4 bases in between. CDR3 length: 11 amino acids.